This TCR beta chain is drawn from a study of post-analysis software for immune sequencing data. In the study overall: Relapsing-remitting, secondary progressive and progressive-relapsing multiple sclerosis were all included among the disease courses.

The TCR beta cDNA libraries carried unique molecular identifiers. Each sample of about 0.9 to 10 million input T cells yielded 500,000 or so cDNA molecules, so each molecule approximated one T cell. TCRdb passed the PCR reads through MiXCR, listing each CDR3 protein once. The sample yields 650,000 to 900,000 distinct CDR3 sequences, about half seen once. This CDR3 region has 15 residues. Germline lookup yields CDR1 MNHNS and CDR2 SASEGT. Regarding the study as a whole: Patients used five TRBV segments, including TRBV5-6, TRBV5-1 and TRBV20-1, more often than controls. Co-batched samples clustered tightly together by F measure. Among multiple sclerosis patients, normalized Chao1 diversity was significantly below that of controls.

As regards this clonotype: The target antigen is unknown. One end of the junction is discordant with germline, which a read error may explain.

The sequenced material came from blood. The sequence was obtained from a girl aged 10 to 17 with multiple sclerosis. J is TRBJ2-3 and V is TRBV6-1; D uncertain. CDR3 DNA sequence: TGTGCCGGCAGTGAAGCCGTCGTATTAAGGGTGACGCAGTATTTT. Protein sequence: CAGSEAVVLRVTQYF.